This TCR beta chain was found in a study of long-term antiretroviral therapy in people with HIV. Study-level background: Of all samples, the earliest predate the 2015 immediate-ART recommendation by about a decade.

At the survey level, the v3.0 immunoSEQ assay was run. Method: immunoSEQ multiplex PCR; TCRdb's copy keeps in-frame clones and lacks some. The sample shows 15,000 to 25,000 clones, about nine tenths of them seen only once. Overall study findings and caveats: Dominance of pre-ART expanded clones persisted, fluctuating and often declining after ART.

This CDR3 is built from 14 residues. Per germline, CDR1 LNHDA and CDR2 SQIVND (reference sequence). V gave up 3 bases and J gave up 1 base, with 9 bases separating them. A note on this clone: No antigen is known for it.

The receptor was derived from a woman aged 30 to 39 with HIV. This specimen consisted of unsorted PBMCs, obtained approximately 4.4 years before starting antiretroviral therapy. The chain couples TRBV19 to TRBJ1-2; D unclear. The CDR3 region is CASSIGGFNYGYTF. CDR3 nucleotides: TGTGCCAGTAGTATCGGCGGGTTTAACTATGGCTACACCTTC.